A selection of T cell receptor beta chains follows, all from one sample in a study of shared clonotypes between healthy human individuals. Here immunoSEQ multiplex PCR was the method, and the copy in TCRdb shows in-frame clones only, minus some. The data show about 960,000 clones, 60% to 85% seen once. Material for sequencing was memory CD4+ T cells sorted from blood. Every receptor here comes from a man between 18 and 29 years old in good health. CDR3s include the opening cysteine and the closing phenylalanine or tryptophan. A D gene is named only where the DNA matches it firmly. Expanded clones get a size class; other rows say once, few or many, or leave the size out.

DNA | CDR3 | length | V | D | J | size
TGTGCCATCACCCTCTCCGGGACCCAGTACTTC | CAITLSGTQYF | 11 | TRBV10-3 | . | TRBJ2-5 | .
TGTGCCAGCGCGGACAGGGGGCTCACCGGGGAGCTGTTTTTT | CASADRGLTGELFF | 14 | TRBV19 | TRBD1 | TRBJ2-2 | once
TGTGCCAGCAGCTATCAGGGGGTCGCTGAAGCTTTCTTT | CASSYQGVAEAFF | 13 | TRBV5-6 | TRBD1 | TRBJ1-1 | few
TGTGCCAGCAGTCCGGCCGGGACAGGTTTTTCACCCCTCCACTTT | CASSPAGTGFSPLHF | 15 | TRBV28 | TRBD1 | TRBJ1-6 | .
TGTGCCAGCAGCTTAGACAGGGGAATAAGCCCCAACGAGCAGTACTTC | CASSLDRGISPNEQYF | 16 | TRBV7-9 | TRBD1 | TRBJ2-7 | once
TGTGCCGGGGGAAAAGGGACGTGGCAAGATACGCAGTATTTT | CAGGKGTWQDTQYF | 14 | TRBV6-6 | . | TRBJ2-3 | once
TGTGCCAGCAGTGTATATCAACCCCTGCGGAACACCATATATTTT | CASSVYQPLRNTIYF | 15 | TRBV2 | . | TRBJ1-3 | .
TGTGCCAGCAGCCTCCTCCAAGGACAGGGGGCCACTAATGAAAAACTGTTTTTT | CASSLLQGQGATNEKLFF | 18 | TRBV7-9 | TRBD1 | TRBJ1-4 | .
TGTGGGGGGGACAGGGGAGATTCCTCCTACGAGCAGTACTTC | CGGDRGDSSYEQYF | 14 | TRBV28 | TRBD1 | TRBJ2-7 | .
TGTGCCAGCAGTTTACCCACAGAACTAACAGATACGCAGTATTTT | CASSLPTELTDTQYF | 15 | TRBV28 | . | TRBJ2-3 | few
TGTGCCAGCAGTTCCGTTAGTGTACTAGCGGGAGGTCGGAGGCAGTACTTC | CASSSVSVLAGGRRQYF | 17 | TRBV27 | TRBD2 | TRBJ2-7 | .
TGTGCCAGCAGCGCCCCTAGCGGTTACACTAGCACAGATACGCAGTATTTT | CASSAPSGYTSTDTQYF | 17 | TRBV9 | TRBD2 | TRBJ2-3 | few
TGTGCCAGCTCACCACCGGGAGGGAGATCTGCGCCTCAGTACTTC | CASSPPGGRSAPQYF | 15 | TRBV18 | TRBD2 | TRBJ2-4 | .
TGTGCCAGCAGCCGTGACAGGTTCTCTGGAAACACCATATATTTT | CASSRDRFSGNTIYF | 15 | TRBV5-4 | . | TRBJ1-3 | .
TGCGCCAGCACCGTCCAGGGATTCGACACTGAAGCTTTCTTT | CASTVQGFDTEAFF | 14 | TRBV5-1 | . | TRBJ1-1 | .
TGTGCTAGTTGTTGCCAGGGTATAATTCGGCGGTCAGAGACCCAGTACTTC | CASCCQGIIRRSETQYF | 17 | TRBV12-5 | . | TRBJ2-5 | .
TGTGCCAGCACCCCTCCAGGGGAAGTGAACACTGAAGCTTTCTTT | CASTPPGEVNTEAFF | 15 | TRBV5-6 | . | TRBJ1-1 | .
TGTGCCAGCTCACAGGGAGGGTCGTCTGGCTACACCTTC | CASSQGGSSGYTF | 13 | TRBV18 | . | TRBJ1-2 | .
TGTGCCAGCGGATCAAGTAAGACCTACGAGCAGTACTTC | CASGSSKTYEQYF | 13 | TRBV2 | . | TRBJ2-7 | .
TGTGCCAGCTCACTTGACAGGGGGCTGGCGAACACTGAAGCTTTCTTT | CASSLDRGLANTEAFF | 16 | TRBV18 | TRBD1 | TRBJ1-1 | .
TGTGCCAGCAGCAGCGAAGGGGTAACCAAAAACATTCAGTACTTC | CASSSEGVTKNIQYF | 15 | TRBV5-6 | . | TRBJ2-4 | .
TGTGCCAGCAGTGATGGGGGCGGCTACACCTTC | CASSDGGGYTF | 11 | TRBV6-4 | . | TRBJ1-2 | .
TGTGCCAGCAGTGTGGGCAGGGTCCCTGGAAACACCATATATTTT | CASSVGRVPGNTIYF | 15 | TRBV2 | . | TRBJ1-3 | .
TGTGCCAGCAGTGAAGCGCTCGGGGGCCAAGGCAATTCACCCCTCCACTTT | CASSEALGGQGNSPLHF | 17 | TRBV6-1 | . | TRBJ1-6 | .
TGTGCCACGAGGCAGGAAGCCAAAAACATTCAGTACTTC | CATRQEAKNIQYF | 13 | TRBV19 | . | TRBJ2-4 | few
TGTGCCAGCAGCGCCGGAACAGGGGGCCTGGGCGGCTACACCTTC | CASSAGTGGLGGYTF | 15 | TRBV9 | TRBD1 | TRBJ1-2 | once
TGTGCCAGTAGCCCTTGGGGGGAGAAAGGCTACGAGCAGTACTTC | CASSPWGEKGYEQYF | 15 | TRBV19 | . | TRBJ2-7 | .
TGTGCCAGTAATCGACCGGGACCATACACCGGGGAGCTGTTTTTT | CASNRPGPYTGELFF | 15 | TRBV19 | . | TRBJ2-2 | .
TGTGCCAGCAGCTTAGGAGCGGCTGGGGCCAACGTCCTGACTTTC | CASSLGAAGANVLTF | 15 | TRBV7-8 | . | TRBJ2-6 | .
TGTGCCAGCAGTTTCGACAGGGTAGCGACTAATGAAAAACTGTTTTTT | CASSFDRVATNEKLFF | 16 | TRBV2 | TRBD1 | TRBJ1-4 | .
TGTGCCAGCAGTGGAAACAGGGGGGTTAACTATGGCTACACCTTC | CASSGNRGVNYGYTF | 15 | TRBV6-5 | TRBD1 | TRBJ1-2 | .
TGTGCCAGCAGTTCCAAGGGCCTCCCGGGGTCACCCCTCCACTTT | CASSSKGLPGSPLHF | 15 | TRBV6-5 | . | TRBJ1-6 | .
TGTGCCAGCAGCTTAAGGGCTAGCGGGCTCTACGAGCAGTACTTC | CASSLRASGLYEQYF | 15 | TRBV7-2 | TRBD2 | TRBJ2-7 | once
TGCGCCAGCAGTGAGGGACAGGGGGCTGGAAACATTCAGTACTTC | CASSEGQGAGNIQYF | 15 | TRBV10-1 | TRBD1 | TRBJ2-4 | .
TGTGCCAGCAGCCCCCGGACTAGGGAGGCGGAGACCCAGTACTTC | CASSPRTREAETQYF | 15 | TRBV9 | TRBD2 | TRBJ2-5 | many
TGTGCCTGGAGTATGGCGGGGGCATACAATGAGCAGTTCTTC | CAWSMAGAYNEQFF | 14 | TRBV30 | . | TRBJ2-1 | .
TGCGCCAGCAGCTTGGAAGGGGCCCCCTCAGAGACCCAGTACTTC | CASSLEGAPSETQYF | 15 | TRBV5-1 | . | TRBJ2-5 | few
TGCGCCAGCAGTGAGTTTTTGGGGGGCACAGATACGCAGTATTTT | CASSEFLGGTDTQYF | 15 | TRBV10-1 | . | TRBJ2-3 | .
TGTGCCAGCAGTTTAACCACCGGGACATTGAACACTGAAGCTTTCTTT | CASSLTTGTLNTEAFF | 16 | TRBV27 | . | TRBJ1-1 | .
TGTGCCAGCAGCCTAGAACAGGGTCGGGGAACTGAAGCTTTCTTT | CASSLEQGRGTEAFF | 15 | TRBV5-5 | . | TRBJ1-1 | .
TGTGCCAGCAGCTTCCCTTCCGGGACAGCCTCCTACGAGCAGTACTTC | CASSFPSGTASYEQYF | 16 | TRBV5-5 | TRBD1 | TRBJ2-7 | .
TGTGCCAGCAGTGTTCCCGTGTCCTACGAGCAGTACTTC | CASSVPVSYEQYF | 13 | TRBV25-1 | . | TRBJ2-7 | .